The following is a T cell receptor beta chain sequence with its context. Under the authors' procedure: Counts of nucleated cells, estimated from reference gene primer amplification, were obtained. Sequencing was performed with immunoSEQ multiplex PCR; in TCRdb, only in-frame clones are kept and a portion is missing. Clone size and V and J calls were adopted from that table, with D and trimming inferred from the DNA. In the table there are over 250,000 clones, approximately 91% of which are singletons. Trimming removed 6 bases from V and 6 bases from J; junction bases left unmatched: 2. The CDR3 has 11 residues. Germline V gives CDR1 LGHDT, CDR2 YNNKEL (reference sequence). The data derive from a study of blood T cell repertoires in COVID-19. Across the study: From the United States, Italy and Spain came samples of acute and convalescent COVID-19. T cells, B-cell-depleted T cells, or PBMCs supplied cDNA or gDNA.

The chain is built from TRBV3-1 (or the pseudogene TRBV3-2) and TRBJ2-7; 7 bases align to TRBD1. The sequence was obtained from a man in his fifties or sixties with acute or convalescent COVID-19. Input material: peripheral blood. The CDR3 DNA is TGTGCCAGCAGAACAGGGGCCGAGCAGTACTTC. Translated, it gives CASRTGAEQYF.